Sequencing of this TCR beta chain was carried out in a study of CD8 T cells in ankylosing spondylitis. Study results and caveats: There were earlier reports of some motif variants in reactive arthritis synovial fluid and blood. Relatively rare in peripheral blood, disease-linked clones were also CD8+.

The table lists this clonotype with many counts. What it recognizes is unknown. The TCR beta libraries were generated through quantitative 5'-RACE incorporating molecular barcodes. TCRdb re-called the 5' RACE reads through MiXCR, storing one row per CDR3 protein. The table lists some 250,000 distinct CDR3 sequences, about 9.1% of them singletons, with nearly 7% in the top ten. Trimming pared 6 bases from V and 7 bases from J, leaving 13 bases between. CDR1 and CDR2 from the germline V gene are LGHNA and YSLEER. The CDR3 sequence is 14 residues long. V gene TRBV4-3 combines with J gene TRBJ1-6; D unclear. Sequenced: blood, either unsorted or a sorted T cell fraction (not recorded which). The clonotype was recovered from a male donor with ankylosing spondylitis or in good health (not recorded which). CDR3 loop: CASRRDLGNSPLHF. CDR3 in DNA: TGCGCCAGCAGGAGGGATTTGGGAAATTCACCCCTCCACTTT.